The entry below describes one T cell receptor (beta chain). Its antigen is not identified. CDR3 length: 13 residues. CDR1 SGDLS and CDR2 YYNGEE come from the germline V gene. The libraries of TRB cDNA were prepared using 5' RACE with UMI labels. TCRdb reprocessed the 5' RACE reads and stores each CDR3 protein as one record, lacking DNA. Its listing shows 130,000 to 150,000 distinct CDR3 sequences. This sample was taken from a study of CXCR3-negative and CXCR3-positive naive CD8 T cells. Study conclusions and caveats: For memory CD8+ cells diversity was much lower, but both naive subsets had comparably high diversity. Both naive subsets, CXCR3-negative and CXCR3-positive, displayed similar TRBV-TRBJ usage, unlike memory cells. Comparison of naive cells showed more hydrophobic TRB CDR3s in CXCR3-positive than in CXCR3-negative naive cells.

Sorts that each held 250,000 to 300,000 cells were run in triplicate for every CD8+ T cell subset. CD45RO-CCR7+CD27+CD95- cells counted as naive CD8+ T cells. The chain combines TRBV9 with TRBJ1-3; TCRdb proposes TRBD1, but this gene call is untestable without DNA. The specimen was naive CXCR3+ CD8+ T cells from blood. Subset noted: CD45RO-CCR7+CD27+CD95- naive CD8+ T cells expressing CXCR3 (TNR3+). This TCR came from a human donor in good health. Some clones in this sample may be carry-over from other donors' samples. The CDR3 protein is CASSPPSGNTIYF. The whole variable domain, filled in from reference TRBV9 and TRBJ1-3, reads DSGVTQTPKHLITATGQRVTLRCSPRSGDLSVYWYQQSLDQGLQFLIQYYNGEERAKGNILERFSAQQFPDLHSELNLSSLELGDSALYFCASSPPSGNTIYFGEGSWLTVV.